The rows below give T cell receptor beta chains drawn from one sample of a study of T cell responses to AZD1222 COVID-19 vaccine. Here immunoSEQ multiplex PCR was the method, and the copy in TCRdb shows in-frame clones only, minus some. Here the sample spans about 100,000 clones, 80% to 90% being singletons. The sample consisted of peripheral blood, taken on day 0 of AZD1222 vaccination. Source of these receptors: an adult in good health. The conserved cysteine and the conserved F or W are not part of the CDR3 here.

TRBV6-4,TRBJ1-1,ASSAQAGTEAF
TRBV5-1,TRBJ2-7,ASSPRAESSYEQY
TRBV9,TRBJ2-7,ASSVNSGSPYEQY
TRBV28,TRBJ1-2,ASRTSREFDGYT
TRBV5-1,TRBJ2-7,ASRTGGYSYEQY
TRBV5-4,TRBJ1-2,ASSLKSGSSGYT
TRBV4-3,TRBJ1-4,ASSPGGRVKLF
TRBV5-6,TRBJ2-5,ASSSAGRRAETQY
TRBV18,TRBJ2-7,ASSRELAGVTYEQY
TRBV7-9,TRBJ1-2,ASSPGGSASRTNYGYT
TRBV14,TRBJ1-2,ASSQAPIRGYT
TRBV7-2,TRBJ2-5,ASSLQGIYQETQY
TRBV19,TRBJ1-1,ASSIPGRNTEAF
TRBV14,TRBJ2-3,ASSPPFSGRGGTQY
TRBV4-3,TRBJ2-3,ASSQGASGRVADTQY
TRBV11-2,TRBJ2-7,ASSTGTTYEQY
TRBV2,TRBJ1-5,ASRVREGLSQPQH